This T cell receptor beta chain was sequenced for a study of cytomegalovirus exposure and HLA in healthy donors. Points from the study as a whole: The records held CMV serostatus as the only immune exposure information. A later analysis linked a missense DCLRE1C variant to TCR beta V- and J-gene trimming.

PCR used 60 Vbeta primers and 13 Jbeta primers. Sequenced by immunoSEQ multiplex PCR; TCRdb stores in-frame clones only, minus some. Found here are some 190,000 clones, more than 70% of them singletons; the top ten hold under 1.5%. On this clone itself: The antigen is not known.

The J segment lost 5 bases and the V segment lost 4 bases, leaving 15 bases of the junction unmatched. Germline V gene sequence: CDR1 SGHRS, CDR2 YFSETQ. This CDR3 contains 17 residues. The donors (healthy individuals) were bone marrow donors. Material: PBMCs. The clonotype comes from a girl aged 5-17 years in good health and CMV-seropositive. This sequence joins TRBV5-1 and TRBJ2-5, with 9 bases fitting TRBD1. CDR3 bases: TGCGCCAGCAGCGGAGGGACAGGGAGGGACCTGGGGGAGACCCAGTACTTC. This encodes CASSGGTGRDLGETQYF.